These 10 T cell receptor beta chains originate from one sample sequenced in a study of blood T cell repertoires in COVID-19. Assay: immunoSEQ multiplex PCR; the TCRdb copy retains only in-frame clones and omits some. The data hold fewer than 500,000 clones, with around 89% observed a single time. What was sequenced was peripheral blood. Receptor source: a woman between 25 and 40 years old with acute or convalescent COVID-19.

The chain uses TRBV5-6 and TRBJ2-5; 9 positions match TRBD1. The junction had 1 base not matched to a gene; V was cut back by 3 bases and J by 4 bases. CDR3 length: 13 residues. CDR1 SGHDT and CDR2 YYEEEE come from the germline V gene. CDR3 region: CASSWTGAETQYF. The CDR3 nucleotides are TGTGCCAGCAGCTGGACAGGGGCAGAGACCCAGTACTTC.

The rearrangement joins TRBV4-2 to TRBJ1-2; D might be TRBD1 (5 bases). Trimming left V 4 bases short and J 4 bases short, with 13 bases between. This CDR3 region has 14 residues. The V gene's germline CDR1 is LGHNA and CDR2 YNFKEQ. The CDR3 region is CASSREDSPYGYTF. The CDR3 DNA sequence: TGTGCCAGCAGCCGAGAAGACAGCCCCTATGGCTACACCTTC.

A remark on this clone: Additional DNA sequences in this sample encode the identical CDR3. The CDR3 sequence is CASRGGRSTGELFF. The DNA for the CDR3 is TGTGCCAGCAGGGGGGGTCGAAGCACCGGGGAGCTGTTTTTT. The chain carries TRBV6-5 and TRBJ2-2; D is possibly TRBD2 (6 bases). The V gene's germline CDR1 is MNHEY and CDR2 SVGAGI. This CDR3 is built from 14 residues. Trimming left V 6 bases short and J 4 bases short, with 12 bases between.

The rearrangement joins TRBV11-2 to TRBJ2-7, with TRBD2 identical over 7 bases. V lost 4 bases to trimming and J lost 2 bases; unmatched junction nucleotides: 8. Germline values: CDR1 SGHAT, CDR2 FQNNGV. The CDR3 runs 15 residues. The CDR3 nucleotides are TGTGCCAGCAGCTCCCCCTATCGGGGGGCCTACGAGCAGTACTTC. It translates to CASSSPYRGAYEQYF.

The chain combines TRBV5-8 with TRBJ2-1; D is possibly TRBD1 (5 bases). CDR3 length: 13 amino acids. Germline V CDR1 and CDR2: SGHTS, YDEGEE. The V end lost 4 bases, the J end lost 10 bases, and 15 bases lay between the germline ends. The chain's CDR3 is CASSTDSFREQFF. The CDR3 region has the DNA TGTGCCAGCAGCACCGACAGTTTTCGGGAGCAGTTCTTC.

The chain carries TRBV30 and TRBJ1-6, with D possibly TRBD1 on 5 matching bases. The V gene's germline CDR1 is GTSNPN and CDR2 SVGIG (reference sequence). The length of the CDR3 is 13 residues. Trimming took 1 base from V and 7 from J, leaving 8 bases between them. CDR3 nucleotides: TGTGCCTGGAGTGCAGGGAAAAATTCACCCCTCCACTTT. As protein: CAWSAGKNSPLHF. Full variable domain (missing parts from reference TRBV30 and TRBJ1-6): SQTIHQWPATLVQPVGSPLSLECTVEGTSNPNLYWYRQAAGRGLQLLFYSVGIGQISSEVPQNLSASRPQDRQFILSSKKLLLSDSGFYLCAWSAGKNSPLHFGNGTRLTVT.

The chain joins TRBV6-1 to TRBJ1-3; D not certain. The germline CDR1 and CDR2 sequences are MNHNS and SASEGT. The CDR3 runs 14 residues. Trimming cost V 1 base and J 2 bases, with 6 bases left between them. The CDR3 sequence: CASSEGTPGNTIYF. In DNA, the CDR3 is TGTGCCAGCAGTGAAGGGACTCCTGGAAACACCATATATTTT.

This chain links TRBV12-3 or TRBV12-4 with TRBJ2-4; D might be TRBD2 (6 bases). Trimming stripped 5 bases from V and 13 bases from J, with 15 bases between. The CDR3 has 12 residues. The CDR3 here is CASSAPGSGQYF. CDR3 in DNA: TGTGCCAGCAGTGCCCCGGGGAGCGGGCAGTACTTC.

The chain links TRBV4-2 to TRBJ2-7; 8 bases are shared with TRBD2. Unmatched junction bases numbered 7, after V lost 1 base and J lost 2 bases. This CDR3 spans 16 amino acids. In germline, CDR1 is LGHNA, CDR2 YNFKEQ. CDR3 loop: CASSQGTGGIAYEQYF. The CDR3 bases are TGTGCCAGCAGCCAAGGGACGGGGGGGATAGCCTACGAGCAGTACTTC.

Notes on this clone: At the DNA level, this CDR3 is encoded by other sequences in the same sample as well. The chain uses TRBV9 and TRBJ2-3; 9 bases align to TRBD2. This CDR3 is built from 15 residues. Germline CDR1 is SGDLS and CDR2 is YYNGEE. V trimming: 0 bases; J trimming: 4 bases; junction bases outside the gene matches: 3. The CDR3 loop reads CASSVAAGGPDTQYF. CDR3 DNA: TGTGCCAGCAGCGTAGCGGCGGGGGGGCCAGATACGCAGTATTTT.